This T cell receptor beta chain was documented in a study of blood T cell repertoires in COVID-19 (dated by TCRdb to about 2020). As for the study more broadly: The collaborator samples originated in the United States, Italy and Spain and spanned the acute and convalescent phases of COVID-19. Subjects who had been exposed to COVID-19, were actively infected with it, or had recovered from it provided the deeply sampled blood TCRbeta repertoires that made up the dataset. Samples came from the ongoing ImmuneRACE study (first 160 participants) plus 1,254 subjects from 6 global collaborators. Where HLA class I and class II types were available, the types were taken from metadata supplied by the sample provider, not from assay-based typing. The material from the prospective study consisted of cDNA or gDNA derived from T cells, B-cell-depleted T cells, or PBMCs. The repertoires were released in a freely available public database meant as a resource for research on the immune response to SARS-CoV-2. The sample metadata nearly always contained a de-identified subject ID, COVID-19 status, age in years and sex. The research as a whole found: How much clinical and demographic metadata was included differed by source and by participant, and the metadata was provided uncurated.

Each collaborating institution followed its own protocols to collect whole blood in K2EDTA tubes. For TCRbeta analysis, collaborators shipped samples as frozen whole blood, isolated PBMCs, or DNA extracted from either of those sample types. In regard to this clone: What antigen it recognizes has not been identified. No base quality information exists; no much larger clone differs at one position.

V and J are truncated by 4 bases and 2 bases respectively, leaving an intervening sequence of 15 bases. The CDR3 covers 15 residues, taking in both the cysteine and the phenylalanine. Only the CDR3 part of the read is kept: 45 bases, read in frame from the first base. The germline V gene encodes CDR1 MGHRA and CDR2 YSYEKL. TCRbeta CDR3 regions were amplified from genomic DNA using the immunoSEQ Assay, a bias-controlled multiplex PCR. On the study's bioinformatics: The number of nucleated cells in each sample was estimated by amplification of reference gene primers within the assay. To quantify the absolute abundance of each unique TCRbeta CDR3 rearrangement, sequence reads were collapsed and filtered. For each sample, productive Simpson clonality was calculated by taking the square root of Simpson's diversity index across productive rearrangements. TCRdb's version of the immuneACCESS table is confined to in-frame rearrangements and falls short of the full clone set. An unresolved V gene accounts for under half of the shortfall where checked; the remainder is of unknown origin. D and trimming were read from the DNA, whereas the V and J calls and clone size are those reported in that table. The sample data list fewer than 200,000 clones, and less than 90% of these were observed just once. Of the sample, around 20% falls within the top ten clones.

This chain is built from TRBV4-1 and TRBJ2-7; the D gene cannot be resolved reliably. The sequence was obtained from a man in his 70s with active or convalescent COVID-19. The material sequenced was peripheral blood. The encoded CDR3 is CASSLGQFPPYEQYF. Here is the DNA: TGCGCCAGCAGCCTTGGCCAATTCCCCCCCTACGAGCAGTACTTC.